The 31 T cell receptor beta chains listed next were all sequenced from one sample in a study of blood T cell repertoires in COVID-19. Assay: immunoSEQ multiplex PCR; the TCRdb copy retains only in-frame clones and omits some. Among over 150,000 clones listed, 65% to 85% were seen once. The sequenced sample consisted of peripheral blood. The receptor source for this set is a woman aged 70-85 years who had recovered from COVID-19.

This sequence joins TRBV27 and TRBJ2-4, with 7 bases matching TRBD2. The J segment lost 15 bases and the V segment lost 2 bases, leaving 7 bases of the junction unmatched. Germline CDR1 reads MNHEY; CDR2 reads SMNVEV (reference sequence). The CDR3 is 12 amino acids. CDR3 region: CASSLPPPGGYF. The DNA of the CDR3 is TGTGCCAGCAGTTTACCCCCCCCGGGAGGGTACTTC.

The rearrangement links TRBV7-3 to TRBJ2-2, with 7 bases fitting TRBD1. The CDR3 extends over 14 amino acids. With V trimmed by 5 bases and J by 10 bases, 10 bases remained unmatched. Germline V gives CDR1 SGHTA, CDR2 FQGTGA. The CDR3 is CASSRPDRVEELFF. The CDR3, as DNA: TGTGCCAGCAGCCGACCAGACAGGGTCGAGGAGCTGTTTTTT.

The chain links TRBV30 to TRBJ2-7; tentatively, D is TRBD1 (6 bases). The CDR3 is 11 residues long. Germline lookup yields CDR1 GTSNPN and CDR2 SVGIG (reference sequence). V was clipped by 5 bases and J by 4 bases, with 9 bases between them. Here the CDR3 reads CAWGRGYEQYF. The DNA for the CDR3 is TGTGCCTGGGGCAGGGGATACGAGCAGTACTTC.

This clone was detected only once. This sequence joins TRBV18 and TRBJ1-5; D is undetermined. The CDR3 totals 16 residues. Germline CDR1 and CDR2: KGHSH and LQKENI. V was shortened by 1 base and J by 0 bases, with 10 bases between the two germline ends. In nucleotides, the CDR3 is TGTGCCAGCTCACCACTGTCGGAGGGTAGCAATCAGCCCCAGCATTTT. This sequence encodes CASSPLSEGSNQPQHF.

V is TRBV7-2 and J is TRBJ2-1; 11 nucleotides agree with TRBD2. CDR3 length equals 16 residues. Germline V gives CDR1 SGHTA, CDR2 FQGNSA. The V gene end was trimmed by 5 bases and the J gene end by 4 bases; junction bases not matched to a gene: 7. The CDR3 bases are TGTGCCAGCAGCCCTCTAGCGGGAGGAAGGTACAATGAGCAGTTCTTC. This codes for CASSPLAGGRYNEQFF.

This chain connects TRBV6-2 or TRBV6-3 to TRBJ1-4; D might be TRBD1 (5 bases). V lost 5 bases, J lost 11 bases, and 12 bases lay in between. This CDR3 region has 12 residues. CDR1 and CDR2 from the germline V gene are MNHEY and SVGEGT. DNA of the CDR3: TGTGCCAGCAGTACTGGACGGGGGAAACTGTTTTTT. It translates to CASSTGRGKLFF.

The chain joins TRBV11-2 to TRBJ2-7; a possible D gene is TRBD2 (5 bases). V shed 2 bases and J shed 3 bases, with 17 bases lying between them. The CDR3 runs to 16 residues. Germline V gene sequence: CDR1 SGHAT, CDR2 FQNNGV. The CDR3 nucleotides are TGTGCCAGCAGCTTATACCGGGGAGAGTTTAACTACGAGCAGTACTTC. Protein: CASSLYRGEFNYEQYF.

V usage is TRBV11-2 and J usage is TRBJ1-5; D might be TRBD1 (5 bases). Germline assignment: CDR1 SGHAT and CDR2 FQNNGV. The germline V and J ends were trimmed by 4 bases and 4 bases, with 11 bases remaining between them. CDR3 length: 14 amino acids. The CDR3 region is CASSSPTVNQPQHF. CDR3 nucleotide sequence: TGTGCCAGCAGCTCGCCGACAGTTAATCAGCCCCAGCATTTT.

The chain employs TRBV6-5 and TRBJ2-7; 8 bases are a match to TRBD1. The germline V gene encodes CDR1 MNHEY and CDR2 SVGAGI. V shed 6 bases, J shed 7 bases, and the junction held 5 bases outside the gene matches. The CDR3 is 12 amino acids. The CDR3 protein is CASRDRVGEQYF. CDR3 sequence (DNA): TGTGCCAGCAGGGACAGGGTGGGGGAGCAGTACTTC.

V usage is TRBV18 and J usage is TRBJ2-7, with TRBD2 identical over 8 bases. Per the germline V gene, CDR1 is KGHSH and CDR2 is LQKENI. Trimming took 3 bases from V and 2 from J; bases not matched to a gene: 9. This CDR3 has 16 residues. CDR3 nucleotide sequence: TGTGCCAGCTCACCCTTTGACGGGGGGGGCACCTACGAGCAGTACTTC. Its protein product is CASSPFDGGGTYEQYF.

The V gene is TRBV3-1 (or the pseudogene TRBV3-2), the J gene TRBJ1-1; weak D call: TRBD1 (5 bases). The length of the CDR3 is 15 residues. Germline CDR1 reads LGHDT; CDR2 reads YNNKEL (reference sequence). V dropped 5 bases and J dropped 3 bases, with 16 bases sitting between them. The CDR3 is CASSALGGVYTEAFF. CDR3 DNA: TGTGCCAGCAGCGCGCTGGGGGGGGTGTACACTGAAGCTTTCTTT.

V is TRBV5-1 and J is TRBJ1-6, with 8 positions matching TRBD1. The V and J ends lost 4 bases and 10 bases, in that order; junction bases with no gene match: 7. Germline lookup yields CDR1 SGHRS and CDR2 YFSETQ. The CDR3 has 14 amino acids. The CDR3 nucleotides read TGCGCCAGCAGCCCCGGACAGGGAGGATCACCCCTCCACTTT. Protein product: CASSPGQGGSPLHF.

CDR3 region: CASSQEAVTGDSGANVLTF. The DNA for the CDR3 is TGCGCCAGCAGCCAAGAAGCCGTTACAGGTGACTCTGGGGCCAACGTCCTGACTTTC. J is TRBJ2-6 and V is TRBV4-1; possible D gene TRBD1, 5 bases. This CDR3 region has 19 residues. Trimming left V 0 bases short and J 0 bases short, with 15 bases between. Germline lookup yields CDR1 MGHRA and CDR2 YSYEKL.

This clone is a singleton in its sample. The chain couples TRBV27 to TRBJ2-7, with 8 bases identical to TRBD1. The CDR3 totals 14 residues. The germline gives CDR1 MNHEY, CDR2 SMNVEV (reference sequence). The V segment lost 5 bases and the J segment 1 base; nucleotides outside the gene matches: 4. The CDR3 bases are TGTGCCAGCAGTCAGGACAGGGTGTCCTACGAGCAGTACTTC. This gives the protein CASSQDRVSYEQYF.

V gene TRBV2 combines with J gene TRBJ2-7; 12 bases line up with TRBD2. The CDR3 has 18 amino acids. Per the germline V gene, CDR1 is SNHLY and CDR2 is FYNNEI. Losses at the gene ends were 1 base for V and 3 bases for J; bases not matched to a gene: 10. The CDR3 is CASSEVLAGGPLLYEQYF. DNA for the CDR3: TGTGCCAGCAGTGAAGTGCTAGCGGGAGGGCCGCTTCTCTACGAGCAGTACTTC.

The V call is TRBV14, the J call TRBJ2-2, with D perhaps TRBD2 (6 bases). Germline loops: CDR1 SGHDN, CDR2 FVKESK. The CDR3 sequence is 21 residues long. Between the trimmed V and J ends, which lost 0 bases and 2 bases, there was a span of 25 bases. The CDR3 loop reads CASSQDLAENAPDPNTGELFF. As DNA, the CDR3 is TGTGCCAGCAGCCAAGATTTAGCGGAAAATGCTCCTGACCCAAACACCGGGGAGCTGTTTTTT.

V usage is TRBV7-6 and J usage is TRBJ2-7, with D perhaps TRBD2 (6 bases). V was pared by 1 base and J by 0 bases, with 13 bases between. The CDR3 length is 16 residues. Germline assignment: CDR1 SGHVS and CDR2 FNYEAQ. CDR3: CASSLGTTSSSYEQYF. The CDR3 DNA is TGTGCCAGCAGCTTAGGGACTACATCTAGCTCCTACGAGCAGTACTTC.

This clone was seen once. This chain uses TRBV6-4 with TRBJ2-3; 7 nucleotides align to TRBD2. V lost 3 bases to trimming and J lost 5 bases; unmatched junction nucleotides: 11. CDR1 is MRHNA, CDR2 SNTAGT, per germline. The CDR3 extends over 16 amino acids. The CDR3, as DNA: TGTGCCAGCAGTGAGGATGGGCGGGGGAGGAGAGATACGCAGTATTTT. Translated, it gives CASSEDGRGRRDTQYF.

The CDR3 region is CASSLGQGDTGELFF. CDR3 sequence (DNA): TGTGCCAGCAGCTTAGGCCAGGGCGACACCGGGGAGCTGTTTTTT. The genes are TRBV7-3 and TRBJ2-2; D might be TRBD1 (5 bases). Germline V gene lookup returns CDR1 SGHTA and CDR2 FQGTGA. With 2 bases removed from V and 3 bases from J, the gap between germline ends came to 10 bases. The CDR3 spans 15 residues.

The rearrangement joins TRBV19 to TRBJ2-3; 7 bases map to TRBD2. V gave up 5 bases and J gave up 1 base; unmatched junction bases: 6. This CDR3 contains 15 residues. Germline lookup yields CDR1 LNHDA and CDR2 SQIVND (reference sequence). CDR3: CASSRASGRTDTQYF. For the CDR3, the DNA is TGTGCCAGTAGTCGGGCTAGCGGCCGCACAGATACGCAGTATTTT.

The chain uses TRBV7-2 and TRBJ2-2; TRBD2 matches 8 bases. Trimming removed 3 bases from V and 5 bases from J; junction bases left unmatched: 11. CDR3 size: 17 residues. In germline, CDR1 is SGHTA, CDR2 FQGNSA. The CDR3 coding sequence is TGTGCCAGCAGCTTGGGGGTACTCGGCGGGAGGACCGGGGAGCTGTTTTTT. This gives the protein CASSLGVLGGRTGELFF. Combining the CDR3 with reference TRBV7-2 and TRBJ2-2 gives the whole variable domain GAGVSQSPSNKVTEKGKDVELRCDPISGHTALYWYRQSLGQGLEFLIYFQGNSAPDKSGLPSDRFSAERTGGSVSTLTIQRTQQEDSAVYLCASSLGVLGGRTGELFFGEGSRLTVL.

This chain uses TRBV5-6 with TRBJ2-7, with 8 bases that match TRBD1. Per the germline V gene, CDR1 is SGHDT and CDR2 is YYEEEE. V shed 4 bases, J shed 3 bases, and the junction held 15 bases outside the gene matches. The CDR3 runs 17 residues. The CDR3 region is CASSPLGQGARGYEQYF. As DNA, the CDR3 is TGTGCCAGCAGCCCCCTCGGGCAGGGGGCCCGAGGCTACGAGCAGTACTTC.

The CDR3 here is CASSSLGGEQFF. DNA of the CDR3: TGTGCCAGCAGCTCCCTGGGGGGTGAGCAGTTCTTC. The rearrangement links TRBV7-3 to TRBJ2-1; D is possibly TRBD2 (6 bases). Germline CDR1 SGHTA, CDR2 FQGTGA. This CDR3 is 12 amino acids long. Trimming stripped 4 bases from V and 9 bases from J, with 10 bases between.

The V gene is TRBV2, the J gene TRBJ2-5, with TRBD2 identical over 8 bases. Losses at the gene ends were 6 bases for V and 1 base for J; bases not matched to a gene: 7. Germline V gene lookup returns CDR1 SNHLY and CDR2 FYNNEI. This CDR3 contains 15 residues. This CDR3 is CASRRGGGSQETQYF. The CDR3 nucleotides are TGTGCCAGCAGACGGGGGGGCGGGAGCCAAGAGACCCAGTACTTC.

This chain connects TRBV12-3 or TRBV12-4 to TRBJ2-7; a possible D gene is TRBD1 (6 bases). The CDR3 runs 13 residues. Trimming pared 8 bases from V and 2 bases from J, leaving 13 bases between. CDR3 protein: CASGKQGTYEQYF. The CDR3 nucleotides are TGTGCCAGCGGCAAACAGGGTACCTACGAGCAGTACTTC.

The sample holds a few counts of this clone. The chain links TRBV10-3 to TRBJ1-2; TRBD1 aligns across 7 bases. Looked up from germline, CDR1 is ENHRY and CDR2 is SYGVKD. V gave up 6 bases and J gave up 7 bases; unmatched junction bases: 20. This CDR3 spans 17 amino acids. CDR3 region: CAIRGVTGDPPMSGYTF. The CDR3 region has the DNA TGTGCCATCAGAGGTGTAACAGGGGACCCACCTATGAGTGGCTACACCTTC.

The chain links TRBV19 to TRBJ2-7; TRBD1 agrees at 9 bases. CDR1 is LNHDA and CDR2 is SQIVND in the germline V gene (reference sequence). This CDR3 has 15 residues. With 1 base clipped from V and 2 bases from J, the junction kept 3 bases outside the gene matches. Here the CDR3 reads CASSIGGQGPYEQYF. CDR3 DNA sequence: TGTGCCAGTAGTATAGGGGGACAGGGCCCCTACGAGCAGTACTTC.

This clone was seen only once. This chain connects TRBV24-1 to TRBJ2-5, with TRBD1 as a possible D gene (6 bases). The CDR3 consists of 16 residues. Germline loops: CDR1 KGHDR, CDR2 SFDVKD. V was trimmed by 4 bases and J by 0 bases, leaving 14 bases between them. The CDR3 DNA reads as TGTGCCACCAGTGAAGTACAGGGACGTGACCAAGAGACCCAGTACTTC. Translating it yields CATSEVQGRDQETQYF.

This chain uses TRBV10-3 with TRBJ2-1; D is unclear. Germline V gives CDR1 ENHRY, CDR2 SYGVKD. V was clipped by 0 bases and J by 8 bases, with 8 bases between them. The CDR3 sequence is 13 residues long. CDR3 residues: CAISESRRDEQFF. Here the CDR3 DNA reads TGTGCCATCAGTGAGTCGCGTCGGGATGAGCAGTTCTTC.

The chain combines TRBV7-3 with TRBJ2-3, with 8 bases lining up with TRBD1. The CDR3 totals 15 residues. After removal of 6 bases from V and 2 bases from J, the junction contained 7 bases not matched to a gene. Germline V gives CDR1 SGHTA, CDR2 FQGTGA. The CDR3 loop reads CASSRGQGHTDTQYF. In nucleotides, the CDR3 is TGTGCCAGCAGTCGCGGACAGGGTCACACAGATACGCAGTATTTT.

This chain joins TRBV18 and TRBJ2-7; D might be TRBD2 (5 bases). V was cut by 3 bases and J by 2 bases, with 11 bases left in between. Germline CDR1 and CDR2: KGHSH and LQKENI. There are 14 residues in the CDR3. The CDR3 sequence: CASSPERETYEQYF. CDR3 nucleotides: TGTGCCAGCTCACCCGAACGGGAAACCTACGAGCAGTACTTC.